These 27 T cell receptor beta chains were sequenced from one sample in a study of cytotoxic CD8 clonotypes in ibrutinib-treated CLL. TCRdb's table, derived via immunoSEQ multiplex PCR, lists solely in-frame clones and lacks some. Among roughly 220,000 clones, 79% were seen once, and the ten largest hold about an eighth. The material sequenced was PBMCs, taken after 12 months of ibrutinib treatment. The origin of the receptors is a human donor with chronic lymphocytic leukemia.

The CDR3 sequence is CASSIMAGNQETQYF. CDR3 nucleotides: TGTGCCAGTAGTATTATGGCAGGGAACCAAGAGACCCAGTACTTC. This chain links TRBV19 with TRBJ2-5; D is perhaps TRBD1 (5 bases). The CDR3 contains 15 residues. Germline V gene data show CDR1 as LNHDA and CDR2 as SQIVND (reference sequence). The germline V and J ends were trimmed by 3 bases and 0 bases, with 11 bases remaining between them.

This rearrangement joins TRBV5-4 to TRBJ1-2, with 10 nucleotides matching TRBD1. The CDR3 consists of 14 residues. Trimming took 3 bases from V and 6 from J; bases not matched to a gene: 5. CDR1 SGHNT and CDR2 YYREEE come from the germline V gene (reference sequence). CDR3 bases: TGTGCCAGCAGCTCCCCGGGACAGGGGAATGGCTACACCTTC. Translating gives CASSSPGQGNGYTF.

The chain combines TRBV5-4 with TRBJ2-2; no clear D. The CDR3 has 13 amino acids. Between the trimmed V and J ends, which lost 4 bases and 0 bases, there was a span of 4 bases. From germline, CDR1 is SGHNT and CDR2 YYREEE (reference sequence). The chain's CDR3 is CASSQTNTGELFF. CDR3 bases: TGTGCCAGCAGCCAAACGAACACCGGGGAGCTGTTTTTT. Drawing the rest from reference TRBV5-4 and TRBJ2-2, the complete variable domain is ETGVTQSPTHLIKTRGQQVTLRCSSQSGHNTVSWYQQALGQGPQFIFQYYREEENGRGNFPPRFSGLQFPNYSSELNVNALELDDSALYLCASSQTNTGELFFGEGSRLTVL.

The chain carries TRBV11-3 and TRBJ2-1; D gene uncertain. Germline V CDR1 and CDR2: SGHNT, YENEEA. The CDR3 runs 13 residues. V was cut by 1 base and J by 9 bases, with 10 bases left in between. CDR3 DNA: TGTGCCAGCAGCTTAGTTGGGTCCGGTGAGCAGTTCTTC. Amino acid sequence: CASSLVGSGEQFF. Full variable domain (rest looked up from reference TRBV11-3 and TRBJ2-1): EAGVVQSPRYKIIEKKQPVAFWCNPISGHNTLYWYLQNLGQGPELLIRYENEEAVDDSQLPKDRFSAERLKGVDSTLKIQPAELGDSAVYLCASSLVGSGEQFFGPGTRLTVL.

The V gene is TRBV7-9, the J gene TRBJ2-7; perhaps TRBD2 as D (6 bases). Germline loops: CDR1 SEHNR, CDR2 FQNEAQ (reference sequence). V gave up 5 bases and J gave up 0 bases, with 11 bases separating them. This CDR3 region has 14 residues. This CDR3 is CASSITGSSYEQYF. As DNA, the CDR3 is TGTGCCAGCAGCATCACCGGGAGCTCCTACGAGCAGTACTTC.

This chain joins TRBV5-5 and TRBJ2-5, with TRBD1 matching 11 bases. The germline V gene has CDR1 SGHKS and CDR2 YYEKEE (reference sequence). This CDR3 contains 19 residues. V was clipped by 2 bases and J by 3 bases; unmatched bases: 15. The CDR3 protein is CASSFWPIGGTGGEETQYF. The DNA for the CDR3 is TGTGCCAGCAGCTTTTGGCCAATAGGCGGGACAGGGGGGGAAGAGACCCAGTACTTC.

The J gene is TRBJ2-3, the V gene TRBV29-1, with 7 bases lining up with TRBD2. Germline V gene lookup returns CDR1 SQVTM and CDR2 ANQGSEA. The CDR3 is made up of 14 amino acids. J was trimmed by 1 base and V by 6 bases; bases with no gene match: 7. Written as DNA, the CDR3 is TGCAGCGTATCCCTTCGGGGGGGCACAGATACGCAGTATTTT. Its translation is CSVSLRGGTDTQYF.

The chain uses TRBV6-1 and TRBJ2-4, with 7 nucleotides matching TRBD1. The V gene's germline CDR1 is MNHNS and CDR2 SASEGT. CDR3 length: 13 residues. V shed 7 bases, J shed 8 bases, and the junction held 8 bases outside the gene matches. The CDR3 sequence: CASNYRGSDIQYF. CDR3 nucleotides: TGTGCCAGCAATTACAGGGGTAGTGACATTCAGTACTTC.

The genes are TRBV2 and TRBJ1-2; D gene uncertain. The germline V and J ends were trimmed by 4 bases and 6 bases, with 9 bases remaining between them. The CDR3 length is 12 residues. CDR1 is SNHLY, CDR2 FYNNEI, per germline. CDR3 loop: CASSADAHGYTF. In DNA, the CDR3 is TGTGCCAGCAGTGCGGACGCCCATGGCTACACCTTC.

V gene TRBV30 combines with J gene TRBJ1-5; 10 bases align to TRBD1. The CDR3 loop spans 14 amino acids. Germline values: CDR1 GTSNPN, CDR2 SVGIG (reference sequence). The trim removed 3 bases at V and 6 bases at J, leaving 5 bases unmatched. CDR3 region: CAWRGQGYGQPQHF. CDR3 bases: TGTGCCTGGAGGGGACAGGGGTATGGTCAGCCCCAGCATTTT.

The chain recombines TRBV6-1 with TRBJ1-2, with D unclear. The CDR3 loop spans 13 amino acids. Per germline, CDR1 MNHNS and CDR2 SASEGT. Deletions cut 1 base from V and 4 bases from J, with 7 bases between. CDR3 loop: CASSEGTAYGYTF. The CDR3 DNA reads as TGTGCCAGCAGTGAAGGTACAGCCTATGGCTACACCTTC.

On this clone: This may stem from a read error, because a much larger clone lies one nucleotide away. At the DNA level, this CDR3 is encoded by other sequences in the same sample as well. The chain employs TRBV7-7 and TRBJ2-2; D uncertain. The CDR3 sequence is 12 residues long. The V gene's germline CDR1 is SSHAT and CDR2 FNYEAQ (reference sequence). DNA for the CDR3: TGTGCTAGCAGCCCGAACACCGGGGAGCTGTTTTTT. This gives the protein CASSPNTGELFF.

In this sample, this clone turned up a few times. J is TRBJ2-2 and V is TRBV13; D not certain. This CDR3 comprises 12 residues. In germline, CDR1 is PRHDT, CDR2 FYEKMQ (reference sequence). V lost 3 bases, J lost 7 bases, and 6 bases lay in between. The CDR3: CASSLLDGELFF. CDR3 nucleotides: TGTGCCAGCAGCTTGTTGGACGGGGAGCTGTTTTTT.

This chain links TRBV18 with TRBJ2-1, with D perhaps matching TRBD1 (6 bases). V dropped 3 bases and J dropped 7 bases, with 16 bases sitting between them. There are 15 residues in the CDR3. Germline CDR1 is KGHSH and CDR2 is LQKENI. For the CDR3, the DNA is TGTGCCAGCTCACCGGACACAGGGTTTGTGAATGAGCAGTTCTTC. This translates into CASSPDTGFVNEQFF.

The chain carries TRBV4-1 and TRBJ2-7; D is uncertain. Germline values: CDR1 MGHRA, CDR2 YSYEKL. V lost 5 bases and J 7 bases, leaving 15 bases between the germline ends. The CDR3 covers 13 residues. The CDR3 spells CASSFDTRGEQYF. The DNA of the CDR3 is TGCGCCAGCAGCTTTGACACCCGTGGGGAGCAGTACTTC.

The rearrangement links TRBV5-1 to TRBJ2-7; TRBD1 matches at 9 bases. After removal of 0 bases from V and 4 bases from J, the junction contained 5 bases not matched to a gene. The CDR3 has 15 amino acids. Germline V lookup: CDR1 SGHRS, CDR2 YFSETQ. The chain's CDR3 is CASSLEQGAIYEQYF. The CDR3, as DNA: TGCGCCAGCAGCTTGGAACAGGGGGCTATTTACGAGCAGTACTTC.

This chain connects TRBV7-8 to TRBJ2-7; D not resolved. The CDR3 loop spans 12 amino acids. V dropped 5 bases and J dropped 3 bases, with 8 bases sitting between them. Looked up from germline, CDR1 is SGHVS and CDR2 is FQNEAQ. CDR3 nucleotide sequence: TGTGCCAGCAGCCGAGTCCTCTACGAGCAGTACTTC. Amino acids: CASSRVLYEQYF.

The rearrangement uses TRBV29-1 and TRBJ2-5, with D possibly being TRBD1 or TRBD2 (5 bases each). Germline loops: CDR1 SQVTM, CDR2 ANQGSEA. Trimming removed 6 bases from V and 5 bases from J, with 13 bases in between. This CDR3 has 12 residues. The CDR3 loop reads CSVRDLEETQYF. The CDR3 nucleotides read TGCAGCGTCCGGGACCTCGAGGAGACCCAGTACTTC.

This chain joins TRBV28 and TRBJ1-4; no clear D gene. Germline CDR1 reads MDHEN; CDR2 reads SYDVKM. The CDR3 spans 14 residues. The V end lost 6 bases, the J end lost 5 bases, and 13 bases lay between the germline ends. The CDR3, as DNA: TGTGCCAGCAGCTCTAGGTGGGAAAATGAAAAACTGTTTTTT. Residues: CASSSRWENEKLFF.

This sequence joins TRBV27 and TRBJ2-7; D remains ambiguous. The CDR3 extends over 14 amino acids. The germline CDR1 and CDR2 sequences are MNHEY and SMNVEV (reference sequence). V gave up 6 bases and J gave up 6 bases, with 18 bases separating them. CDR3 sequence (DNA): TGTGCCAGCAGCCCTTCCGGGTTTCCACCCGAGCAGTACTTC. This translates into CASSPSGFPPEQYF.

This rearrangement joins TRBV5-1 to TRBJ2-7, with 14 bases that match TRBD2. Germline V gene data show CDR1 as SGHRS and CDR2 as YFSETQ. Losses at the gene ends were 2 bases for V and 3 bases for J; bases not matched to a gene: 1. The CDR3 loop spans 15 amino acids. The CDR3 nucleotides read TGCGCCAGCAGCTTCGGACTAGCGGGGGGCTACGAGCAGTACTTC. Amino acids: CASSFGLAGGYEQYF.

The CDR3 coding sequence is TGTGCCAGCAGCTCCGTCCTTGTCCACTACGAGCAGTACTTC. Amino acid sequence: CASSSVLVHYEQYF. V usage is TRBV5-5 and J usage is TRBJ2-7; no firm D call. This CDR3 has 14 residues. Germline V gene lookup returns CDR1 SGHKS and CDR2 YYEKEE (reference sequence). The germline V and J ends were trimmed by 3 bases and 3 bases, with 13 bases remaining between them.

The genes are TRBV15 and TRBJ2-7; maybe TRBD1 (6 bases). Germline V gene data show CDR1 as LNHNV and CDR2 as YYDKDF (reference sequence). The CDR3 totals 17 residues. V lost 4 bases and J lost 4, with 23 bases in between. CDR3 residues: CATSIERQDSMRYEQYF. In DNA form, the CDR3 reads TGTGCCACCAGCATAGAGAGACAGGATAGCATGAGGTACGAGCAGTACTTC.

The sample holds a few counts of this clone. V and J are TRBV4-1 and TRBJ1-6; 9 bases match TRBD1. The germline V gene has CDR1 MGHRA and CDR2 YSYEKL. V gave up 4 bases and J gave up 8 bases; unmatched junction bases: 3. There are 14 residues in the CDR3. The CDR3 reads CASSPGQGYSPLHF. The CDR3 DNA reads TGCGCCAGCAGCCCGGGACAGGGATATTCACCCCTCCACTTT.

The CDR3 DNA reads TGTGCCAGCGCAACCGGGACAGGGGATACTGGAAACACCATATATTTT. Translated: CASATGTGDTGNTIYF. The rearrangement links TRBV10-3 to TRBJ1-3; 10 positions agree with TRBD1. Looked up from germline, CDR1 is ENHRY and CDR2 is SYGVKD. V trimming: 10 bases; J trimming: 2 bases; junction bases outside the gene matches: 11. The CDR3 is 16 residues long.

The chain joins TRBV13 to TRBJ1-1, with 7 bases matching TRBD1. Germline-derived CDR1 and CDR2 are PRHDT and FYEKMQ (reference sequence). Trimming removed 3 bases from V and 4 bases from J; junction bases left unmatched: 8. The CDR3 is 15 residues long. The CDR3 DNA is TGTGCCAGCAGCTTGGCGACAGGGCGTTTCACTGAAGCTTTCTTT. It codes for CASSLATGRFTEAFF.

The chain has TRBV10-1 and TRBJ2-7; D not certain. V lost 0 bases to trimming and J lost 3 bases, with 9 bases between them. This CDR3 spans 14 amino acids. Germline values: CDR1 WNHNN, CDR2 SYGVQD (reference sequence). The chain's CDR3 is CASSESDTFYEQYF. Written as DNA, the CDR3 is TGCGCCAGCAGTGAGTCCGACACGTTCTACGAGCAGTACTTC.